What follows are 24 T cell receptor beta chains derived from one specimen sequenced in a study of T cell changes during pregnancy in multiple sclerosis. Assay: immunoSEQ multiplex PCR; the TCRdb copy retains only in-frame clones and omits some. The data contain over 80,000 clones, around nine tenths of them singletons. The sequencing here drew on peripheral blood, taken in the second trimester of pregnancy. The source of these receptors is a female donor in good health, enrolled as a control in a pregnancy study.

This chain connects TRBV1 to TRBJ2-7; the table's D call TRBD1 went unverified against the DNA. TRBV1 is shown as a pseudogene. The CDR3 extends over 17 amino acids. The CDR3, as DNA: TGCACCAGCAGCCAAGGAGGGACAGGGAGGGAGTCCTACGAGCAGTACTTC. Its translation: CTSSQGGTGRESYEQYF.

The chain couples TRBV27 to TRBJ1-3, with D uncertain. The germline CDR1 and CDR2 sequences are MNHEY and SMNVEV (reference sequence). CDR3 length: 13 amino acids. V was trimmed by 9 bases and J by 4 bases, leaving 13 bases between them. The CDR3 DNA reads TGTGCCAGATTCCCTTTGAGGGGAAACACCATATATTTT. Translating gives CARFPLRGNTIYF.

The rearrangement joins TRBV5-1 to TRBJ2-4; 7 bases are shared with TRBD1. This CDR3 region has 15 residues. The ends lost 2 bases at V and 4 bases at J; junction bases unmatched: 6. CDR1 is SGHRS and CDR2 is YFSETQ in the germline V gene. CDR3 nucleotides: TGCGCCAGCAGCTTCAATCCGACAGGGAAAAACATTCAGTACTTC. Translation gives CASSFNPTGKNIQYF.

The CDR3 region has the DNA TGCGCCAGCAGCGTAGGGGTTCAAGGGTACACTGGTGAAGCTTTCTTT. Its translation: CASSVGVQGYTGEAFF. The chain is built from TRBV4-3 and TRBJ1-1; TRBD1 might be the D (5 bases). Germline CDR1 reads LGHNA; CDR2 reads YSLEER. Trimming cost V 5 bases and J 7 bases, with 23 bases left between them. This CDR3 has 16 residues.

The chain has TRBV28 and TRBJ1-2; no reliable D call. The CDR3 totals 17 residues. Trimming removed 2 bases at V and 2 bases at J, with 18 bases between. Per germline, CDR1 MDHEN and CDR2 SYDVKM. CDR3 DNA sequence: TGTGCCAGCAGTTTAAATGCAGGTGGTGGCCCCAACTATGGCTACACCTTC. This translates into CASSLNAGGGPNYGYTF.

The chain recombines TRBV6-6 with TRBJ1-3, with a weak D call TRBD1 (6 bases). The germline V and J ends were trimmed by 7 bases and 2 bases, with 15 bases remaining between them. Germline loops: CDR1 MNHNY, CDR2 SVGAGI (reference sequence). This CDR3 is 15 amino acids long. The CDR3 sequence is CASIRGGAAGNTIYF. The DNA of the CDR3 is TGTGCCAGCATTAGGGGGGGTGCAGCTGGAAACACCATATATTTT.

The CDR3 sequence: CASSLSQGISGNTIYF. Here the CDR3 DNA reads TGTGCCAGCAGTTTATCGCAGGGGATCTCTGGAAACACCATATATTTT. The rearrangement links TRBV27 to TRBJ1-3; possibly TRBD1 for D (6 bases). Germline CDR1 MNHEY, CDR2 SMNVEV (reference sequence). The CDR3 extends over 16 amino acids. V lost 0 bases, J lost 0 bases, and 9 bases lay in between.

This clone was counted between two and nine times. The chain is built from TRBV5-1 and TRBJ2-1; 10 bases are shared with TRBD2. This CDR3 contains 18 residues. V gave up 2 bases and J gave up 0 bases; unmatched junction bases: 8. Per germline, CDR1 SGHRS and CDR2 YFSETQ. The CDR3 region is CASSLLAGSSGSYNEQFF. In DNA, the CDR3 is TGCGCCAGCAGCTTACTAGCGGGATCCTCGGGCTCCTACAATGAGCAGTTCTTC.

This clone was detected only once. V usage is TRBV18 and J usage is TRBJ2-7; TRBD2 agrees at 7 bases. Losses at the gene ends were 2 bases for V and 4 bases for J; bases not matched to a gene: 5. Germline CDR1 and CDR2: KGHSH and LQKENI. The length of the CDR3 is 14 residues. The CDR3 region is CASSPRSGGYEQYF. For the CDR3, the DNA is TGTGCCAGCTCACCAAGGTCGGGGGGATACGAGCAGTACTTC.

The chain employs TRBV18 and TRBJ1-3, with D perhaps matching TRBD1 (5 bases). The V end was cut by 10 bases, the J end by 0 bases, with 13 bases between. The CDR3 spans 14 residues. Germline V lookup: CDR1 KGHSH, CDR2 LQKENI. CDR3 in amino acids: CATRQLNSGNTIYF. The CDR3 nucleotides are TGTGCCACCAGACAGCTCAACTCTGGAAACACCATATATTTT. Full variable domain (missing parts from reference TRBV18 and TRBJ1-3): NAGVMQNPRHLVRRRGQEARLRCSPMKGHSHVYWYRQLPEEGLKFMVYLQKENIIDESGMPKERFSAEFPKEGPSILRIQQVVRGDSAAYFCATRQLNSGNTIYFGEGSWLTVV.

The DNA of the CDR3 is TGTGCCACCAGCATCGGACTAGCGGGAGGGACAGATACGCAGTATTTT. It encodes CATSIGLAGGTDTQYF. The rearrangement links TRBV15 to TRBJ2-3; 15 nucleotides agree with TRBD2. V dropped 4 bases and J dropped 3; count of bases not matched to a gene: 2. Per germline, CDR1 LNHNV and CDR2 YYDKDF (reference sequence). The CDR3 extends over 16 amino acids.

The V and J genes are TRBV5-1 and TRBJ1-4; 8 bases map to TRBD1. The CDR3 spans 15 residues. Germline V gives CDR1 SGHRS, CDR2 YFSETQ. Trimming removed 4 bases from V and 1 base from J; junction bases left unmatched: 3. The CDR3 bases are TGCGCCAGCAGCCGGACAGGGCAAACTAATGAAAAACTGTTTTTT. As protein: CASSRTGQTNEKLFF.

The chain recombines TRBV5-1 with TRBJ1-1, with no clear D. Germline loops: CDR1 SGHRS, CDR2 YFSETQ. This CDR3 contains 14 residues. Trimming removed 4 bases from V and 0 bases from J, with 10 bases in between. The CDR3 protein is CASSRDLVNTEAFF. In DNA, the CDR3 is TGCGCCAGCAGCCGGGATTTGGTGAACACTGAAGCTTTCTTT.

The CDR3: CASSRTADNYGYTF. For the CDR3, the DNA is TGTGCCAGCAGTCGTACAGCCGACAACTATGGCTACACCTTC. This chain joins TRBV6-6 and TRBJ1-2; D call uncertain. Trimming took off 5 bases at V and 2 bases at J, with 12 bases between the two ends. Germline CDR1 is MNHNY and CDR2 is SVGAGI (reference sequence). There are 14 residues in the CDR3.

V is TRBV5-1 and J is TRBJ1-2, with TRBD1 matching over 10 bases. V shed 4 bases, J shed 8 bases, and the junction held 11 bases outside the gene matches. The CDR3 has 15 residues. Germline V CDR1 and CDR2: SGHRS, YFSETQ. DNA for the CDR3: TGCGCCAGCAGCGGTCCCGGGACAGGGGTGGAGGGCTACACCTTC. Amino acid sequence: CASSGPGTGVEGYTF.

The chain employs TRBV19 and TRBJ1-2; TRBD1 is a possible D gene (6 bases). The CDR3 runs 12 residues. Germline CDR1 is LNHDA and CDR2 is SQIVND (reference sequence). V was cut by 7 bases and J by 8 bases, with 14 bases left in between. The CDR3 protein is CASTPWGGGYTF. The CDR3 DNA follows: TGTGCCAGTACCCCATGGGGGGGCGGCTACACCTTC.

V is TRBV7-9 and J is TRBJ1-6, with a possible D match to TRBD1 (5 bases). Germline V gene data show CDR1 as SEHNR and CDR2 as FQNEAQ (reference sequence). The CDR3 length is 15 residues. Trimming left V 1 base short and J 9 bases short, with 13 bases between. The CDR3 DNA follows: TGTGCCAGCAGCTTAGTTCAGGGATGGGGTTCACCCCTCCACTTT. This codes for CASSLVQGWGSPLHF.

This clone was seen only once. The CDR3 loop reads CASSPNRVMTDTQYF. The CDR3, as DNA: TGTGCCAGCAGCCCGAACCGGGTAATGACAGATACGCAGTATTTT. This chain joins TRBV7-2 and TRBJ2-3; D unclear. Germline lookup yields CDR1 SGHTA and CDR2 FQGNSA. Trimming took 5 bases from V and 3 from J, leaving 15 bases between them. The CDR3 spans 15 residues.

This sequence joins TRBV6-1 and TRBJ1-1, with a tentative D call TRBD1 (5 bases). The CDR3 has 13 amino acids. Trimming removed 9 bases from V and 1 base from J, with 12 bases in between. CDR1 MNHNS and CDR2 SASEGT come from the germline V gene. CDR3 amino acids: CASGAGWNTEAFF. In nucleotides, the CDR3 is TGTGCCAGTGGGGCAGGGTGGAACACTGAAGCTTTCTTT.

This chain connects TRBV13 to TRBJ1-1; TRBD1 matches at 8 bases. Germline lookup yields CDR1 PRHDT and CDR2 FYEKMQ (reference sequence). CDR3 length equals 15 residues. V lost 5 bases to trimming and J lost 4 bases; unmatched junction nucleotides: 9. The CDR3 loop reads CASSAQGARATEAFF. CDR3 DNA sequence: TGTGCCAGCAGCGCCCAGGGGGCGAGGGCCACTGAAGCTTTCTTT.

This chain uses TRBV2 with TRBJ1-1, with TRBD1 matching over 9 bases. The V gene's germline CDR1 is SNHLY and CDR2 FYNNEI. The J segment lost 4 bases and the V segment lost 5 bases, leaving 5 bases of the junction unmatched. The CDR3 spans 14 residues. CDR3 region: CASSFGQGPTEAFF. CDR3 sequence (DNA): TGTGCCAGCAGTTTTGGACAGGGGCCCACTGAAGCTTTCTTT. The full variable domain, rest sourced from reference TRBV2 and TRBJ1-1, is EPEVTQTPSHQVTQMGQEVILRCVPISNHLYFYWYRQILGQKVEFLVSFYNNEISEKSEIFDDQFSVERPDGSNFTLKIRSTKLEDSAMYFCASSFGQGPTEAFFGQGTRLTVV.

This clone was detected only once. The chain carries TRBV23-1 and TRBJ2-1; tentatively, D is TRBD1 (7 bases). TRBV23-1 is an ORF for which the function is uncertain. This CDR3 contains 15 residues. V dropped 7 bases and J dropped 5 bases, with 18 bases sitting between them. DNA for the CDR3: TGCGCCAGCACCCACGGGGGACAGATCGACAATGAGCAGTTCTTC. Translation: CASTHGGQIDNEQFF.

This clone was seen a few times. The CDR3, as DNA: TGTGCCAGCAGCCCACAGCTTTATGGCTACACCTTC. Its protein product is CASSPQLYGYTF. The chain employs TRBV7-2 and TRBJ1-2; D call uncertain. The germline V gene has CDR1 SGHTA and CDR2 FQGNSA. Trimming took off 5 bases at V and 5 bases at J, with 9 bases between the two ends. This CDR3 comprises 12 residues.

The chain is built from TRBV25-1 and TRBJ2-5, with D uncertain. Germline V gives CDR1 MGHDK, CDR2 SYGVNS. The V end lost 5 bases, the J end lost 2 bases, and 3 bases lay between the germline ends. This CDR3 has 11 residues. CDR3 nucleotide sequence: TGTGCCAGCAGTCCGCAAGAGACCCAGTACTTC. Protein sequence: CASSPQETQYF.